The text below deals with one T cell receptor beta chain. Its antigen specificity is not known. No base qualities exist here, and no much larger clone lies one base off it. These data belong to a study of blood T cell repertoires in COVID-19 (TCRdb year 2020). Background on the whole study: Samples covering the acute and convalescent phases of COVID-19 were provided by collaborators in the United States, Italy and Spain. The material from the prospective study consisted of cDNA or gDNA derived from T cells, B-cell-depleted T cells, or PBMCs. HLA class I and class II types, where available, came from metadata supplied by the sample provider rather than from assay-based typing. Nearly every sample came with metadata listing a de-identified subject ID, COVID-19 status, age in years and sex. Samples were obtained from the ongoing ImmuneRACE study (first 160 participants) and from about 1,300 subjects provided by 6 global collaborators. Subjects who had been exposed to COVID-19, were actively infected with it, or had recovered from it provided the deeply sampled blood TCRbeta repertoires that made up the dataset. The repertoires were made available in a free public database intended to serve as a resource for research on the immune response to SARS-CoV-2. Findings and caveats that apply to the study as a whole: The quantity of clinical and demographic metadata differed by source and by participant and was supplied without curation.

The immunoSEQ Assay, a bias-controlled multiplex PCR, was used to amplify TCRbeta CDR3 regions from genomic DNA. Per the authors' processing: Within the assay, amplification of reference gene primers was used to estimate how many nucleated cells each sample contained. To quantify the absolute abundance of each unique TCRbeta CDR3 rearrangement, sequence reads were collapsed and filtered. For each sample, productive Simpson clonality was calculated by taking the square root of Simpson's diversity index across productive rearrangements. The immuneACCESS repertoire file appears here via TCRdb, limited to in-frame rearrangements. These files lack a portion of the clones; in checked studies, under half of the deficit traces to unresolved V genes, and the cause of the others is not known. From that table come the V and J calls and clone size; the DNA was used to work out D and trimming. Across this sample there are around 210,000 clones, with about three quarters seen only once. Less than 6% of the sample is in the top ten clones.

Collaborating institutions collected whole blood in K2EDTA tubes following their own protocols. Collaborator samples were shipped for TCRbeta analysis as frozen whole blood, isolated PBMCs, or DNA extracted from either sample type. CDR1 and CDR2, looked up from the germline V gene, are SGHTA and FQGNSA. From cysteine to phenylalanine, the CDR3 is 13 amino acids long. Kept here is only the CDR3 DNA, which spans 39 bases and is read in frame from base 1. Trimming takes 5 bases from V and 7 bases from J, and the germline ends sit 14 bases apart. The sequenced sample consisted of peripheral blood. The V gene is TRBV7-2 and the J gene is TRBJ2-5; a tentative D match to TRBD2 spans 6 bases. This receptor was identified in a woman in her 70s with acute or convalescent COVID-19. The CDR3 here reads CASSPTSLGTQYF. The nucleotide sequence reads as follows: TGTGCCAGCAGCCCTACTAGCCTGGGGACCCAGTACTTC. Reference TRBV7-2 and TRBJ2-5 proteins supply the regions before and after the CDR3; the full variable domain is: GAGVSQSPSNKVTEKGKDVELRCDPISGHTALYWYRQSLGQGLEFLIYFQGNSAPDKSGLPSDRFSAERTGGSVSTLTIQRTQQEDSAVYLCASSPTSLGTQYFGPGTRLLVL.